This TCR beta chain was retrieved from a study of technical replicates of blood from a few donors. Data came from immunoSEQ multiplex PCR; TCRdb stores just in-frame clones and leaves some out. The data show approximately 88,000 clones, around 94% seen once. The sequenced material came from T cells isolated from PBMCs. This clonotype was sampled from a human donor in good health.

The CDR3 spells CASSMSGTGIEKLFF. CDR3 sequence (DNA): TGTGCCAGTAGTATGTCGGGGACAGGAATTGAAAAACTGTTTTTT. This chain links TRBV19 with TRBJ1-4; 8 bases fit TRBD1. After removal of 3 bases from V and 7 bases from J, the junction contained 7 bases not matched to a gene. The CDR3 is made up of 15 amino acids. The germline gives CDR1 LNHDA, CDR2 SQIVND (reference sequence).